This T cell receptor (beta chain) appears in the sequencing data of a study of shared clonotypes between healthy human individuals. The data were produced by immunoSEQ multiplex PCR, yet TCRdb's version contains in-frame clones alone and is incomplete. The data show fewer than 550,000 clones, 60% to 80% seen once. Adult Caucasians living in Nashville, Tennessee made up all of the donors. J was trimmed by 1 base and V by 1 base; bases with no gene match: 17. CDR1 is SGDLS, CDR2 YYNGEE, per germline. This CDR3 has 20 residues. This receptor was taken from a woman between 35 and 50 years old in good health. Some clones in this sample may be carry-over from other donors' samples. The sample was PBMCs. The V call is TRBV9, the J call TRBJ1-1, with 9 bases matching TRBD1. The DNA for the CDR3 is TGTGCCAGCAGCGTAACAGGGGGCTTAGGAGTAGGTTCCACGAACACTGAAGCTTTCTTT. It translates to CASSVTGGLGVGSTNTEAFF.